Following are 23 T cell receptor beta chains from one sample sequenced in a study of T cells in localized non-small cell lung cancer. The table came from immunoSEQ multiplex PCR; TCRdb's copy has only in-frame clones and leaves some out. The sample contains more than 950 clones, approximately 18% of which appear only once. The sample here was normal lung tissue next to the tumor, taken before any cancer treatment. Receptor source: a male donor aged 60 or over with stage III lung adenocarcinoma.

This clone was recorded a few times. The chain is built from TRBV4-1 and TRBJ1-5; TRBD1 is a possible D gene (5 bases). V lost 0 bases, J lost 0 bases, and 15 bases lay in between. Germline-derived CDR1 and CDR2 are MGHRA and YSYEKL. The CDR3 length is 18 residues. The CDR3 loop reads CASSQDVPSGRSNQPQHF. DNA for the CDR3: TGCGCCAGCAGCCAAGATGTCCCATCAGGGCGTAGCAATCAGCCCCAGCATTTT.

This chain links TRBV9 with TRBJ2-6; 7 bases fit TRBD2. The germline V gene encodes CDR1 SGDLS and CDR2 YYNGEE. The junction had 5 bases not matched to a gene; V was cut back by 5 bases and J by 0 bases. This CDR3 has 16 residues. The CDR3 region is CASSGTGGSGANVLTF. The CDR3 DNA is TGTGCCAGCAGTGGGACGGGAGGCTCTGGGGCCAACGTCCTGACTTTC.

Sample share makes this clone medium-sized (0.01 to 0.1%). V and J are TRBV11-3 and TRBJ1-4; 9 nucleotides match TRBD1. Germline V gene sequence: CDR1 SGHNT, CDR2 YENEEA. The trim removed 0 bases at V and 5 bases at J, leaving 13 bases unmatched. The CDR3 contains 19 residues. The CDR3 sequence: CASSLEGTGGWGANEKLFF. DNA of the CDR3: TGTGCCAGCAGCTTAGAGGGAACAGGGGGCTGGGGCGCGAATGAAAAACTGTTTTTT.

A note on this clone: The junction shows a germline mismatch at one end, possibly a read error. The chain has TRBV6-8 and TRBJ1-2; D remains unclear. Germline assignment: CDR1 MNHGY and CDR2 SAAAGT. The CDR3 loop spans 13 amino acids. The CDR3 DNA sequence: TGTGCCAGCAGTGACTCATTACTGGGTGGCTACACCTTC. Translating it yields CASSDSLLGGYTF.

The chain links TRBV15 to TRBJ1-2; 7 positions match TRBD1. V lost 3 bases to trimming and J lost 4 bases; unmatched junction nucleotides: 11. The germline V gene has CDR1 LNHNV and CDR2 YYDKDF (reference sequence). This CDR3 contains 16 residues. The CDR3 bases are TGTGCCACCAGCAGGACGGGACAGCCTGGGTCCTATGGCTACACCTTC. As protein: CATSRTGQPGSYGYTF.

In this sample, this clone is medium-sized. This rearrangement joins TRBV6-7 to TRBJ2-3; TRBD2 matches at 10 bases. TRBV6-7 is filed as an ORF, its function uncertain. The length of the CDR3 is 19 residues. V lost 2 bases and J lost 3; bases outside the gene matches: 14. CDR3 sequence (DNA): TGTGCCAGCAGTTACCCACAAACTCCAACTAGCGGGGTGACAGATACGCAGTATTTT. It yields the protein CASSYPQTPTSGVTDTQYF.

This clone showed up just a few times. This rearrangement joins TRBV6-8 to TRBJ2-2; D remains unclear. V lost 7 bases and J lost 4, with 10 bases in between. This CDR3 is built from 13 residues. Germline V gene sequence: CDR1 MNHGY, CDR2 SAAAGT. CDR3 nucleotides: TGTGCCAGCACCCTTATACCCACCGGGGAGCTGTTTTTT. Translation: CASTLIPTGELFF.

This clone has more than one count but fewer than ten. This rearrangement joins TRBV23-1 to TRBJ1-1; D perhaps matches TRBD1 (5 bases). TRBV23-1 is an ORF, and what it does is uncertain. This CDR3 contains 13 residues. Trimming took 6 bases from V and 3 from J, leaving 11 bases between them. The CDR3 region has the DNA TGCGCCAGCAGCCAGGGCAGGGACACTGAAGCTTTCTTT. This translates into CASSQGRDTEAFF.

This clone was counted only a few times. The chain is built from TRBV6-8 and TRBJ1-5; no clear D. Looked up from germline, CDR1 is MNHGY and CDR2 is SAAAGT. V lost 4 bases and J 0 bases, leaving 7 bases between the germline ends. The CDR3 runs 14 residues. CDR3 in amino acids: CASSLSFSNQPQHF. CDR3 DNA sequence: TGTGCCAGCAGTTTGTCGTTTAGCAATCAGCCCCAGCATTTT.

V gene TRBV5-1 combines with J gene TRBJ1-2, with 8 bases matching TRBD1. This CDR3 has 15 residues. Germline V gene lookup returns CDR1 SGHRS and CDR2 YFSETQ. The V segment lost 4 bases and the J segment 0 bases; nucleotides outside the gene matches: 5. This CDR3 is CASSAGTGANYGYTF. The DNA for the CDR3 is TGCGCCAGCAGCGCCGGGACAGGTGCTAACTATGGCTACACCTTC.

This clone was recorded only once. The V gene is TRBV11-3, the J gene TRBJ2-1; no firm D call. This CDR3 has 15 amino acids. The germline CDR1 and CDR2 sequences are SGHNT and YENEEA. Trimming removed 3 bases at V and 1 base at J, with 10 bases between. CDR3 residues: CASSFLVRSYNEQFF. The CDR3 nucleotides are TGTGCCAGCAGCTTCCTTGTAAGGTCCTACAATGAGCAGTTCTTC.

V is TRBV5-1 and J is TRBJ1-1, with unresolved D. Germline V gives CDR1 SGHRS, CDR2 YFSETQ. The CDR3 covers 16 residues. Deletions cut 4 bases from V and 2 bases from J, with 18 bases between. CDR3 nucleotides: TGCGCCAGCAGCCTCGGACCGATAAGCATAAACACTGAAGCTTTCTTT. It yields the protein CASSLGPISINTEAFF.

V and J are TRBV8-2 and TRBJ1-5; the table's D call TRBD1 went unverified against the DNA. TRBV8-2 is flagged as a pseudogene. This CDR3 region has 14 residues. The CDR3 reads CASSLSQGGQPQHF. The CDR3 nucleotides read TGTGCCAGCAGTTTATCGCAGGGGGGACAGCCCCAGCATTTT.

This sequence joins TRBV29-1 and TRBJ2-1; tentatively, D is TRBD2 (6 bases). The germline V and J ends were trimmed by 4 bases and 5 bases, with 15 bases remaining between them. This CDR3 region has 14 residues. Germline values: CDR1 SQVTM, CDR2 ANQGSEA. CDR3 residues: CSVVGGGRHNEQFF. For the CDR3, the DNA is TGCAGCGTTGTCGGGGGTGGGCGCCACAATGAGCAGTTCTTC.

CDR3 bases: TGTGCCAGCAGCTCCCCCGTTCTAGCGGGTGCCTCCTACGAGCAGTACTTC. It codes for CASSSPVLAGASYEQYF. The chain employs TRBV11-3 and TRBJ2-7, with 8 bases matching TRBD2. The CDR3 totals 17 residues. CDR1 is SGHNT and CDR2 is YENEEA in the germline V gene. Unmatched junction bases numbered 11, after V lost 4 bases and J lost 0 bases.

There are a few counts of this clone. The rearrangement joins TRBV11-3 to TRBJ1-5; D not resolved. The CDR3 length is 15 residues. V shed 4 bases and J shed 5 bases, with 15 bases lying between them. Per germline, CDR1 SGHNT and CDR2 YENEEA. CDR3 residues: CASSWNTGVDQPQHF. In DNA, the CDR3 is TGTGCCAGCAGCTGGAATACCGGGGTAGATCAGCCCCAGCATTTT.

A remark on this clone: Coverage ceases 1 residue before the CDR3 finishes, and the germline J gene fills in the end. J is TRBJ1-1 and V is TRBV10-3; D ambiguous. The CDR3 runs 14 residues. V was trimmed by 0 bases and J by 1 base, leaving 6 bases between them. Germline V gives CDR1 ENHRY, CDR2 SYGVKD. The CDR3 here is CAISESGGNTEAFF. CDR3 bases read: TGTGCCATCAGTGAGTCTGGCGGGAACACTGAAGCTTTC.

The chain is built from TRBV6-8 and TRBJ1-4; D gene ambiguous. Per germline, CDR1 MNHGY and CDR2 SAAAGT. This CDR3 contains 15 residues. The germline V and J ends were trimmed by 5 bases and 8 bases, with 18 bases remaining between them. The CDR3: CASSGLGVVGEKLFF. DNA for the CDR3: TGTGCCAGCAGTGGTCTCGGGGTAGTCGGGGAAAAACTGTTTTTT.

DNA of the CDR3: TGTGCCAGTAGTATACGCGGACGGGATAGCAATCAGCCCCAGCATTTT. Protein sequence: CASSIRGRDSNQPQHF. This rearrangement joins TRBV19 to TRBJ1-5; D unresolved. V gave up 2 bases and J gave up 0 bases, with 11 bases separating them. The CDR3 loop spans 16 amino acids. Germline loops: CDR1 LNHDA, CDR2 SQIVND (reference sequence). Variable domain in full (rest from reference TRBV19 and TRBJ1-5): DGGITQSPKYLFRKEGQNVTLSCEQNLNHDAMYWYRQDPGQGLRLIYYSQIVNDFQKGDIAEGYSVSREKKESFPLTVTSAQKNPTAFYLCASSIRGRDSNQPQHFGDGTRLSIL.

Concerning this clone itself: One end of the junction fails to match germline, which may point to a read error. The chain couples TRBV6-8 to TRBJ1-6; D is perhaps TRBD1 (5 bases). This CDR3 spans 16 amino acids. CDR1 is MNHGY and CDR2 is SAAAGT in the germline V gene. DNA of the CDR3: TGTGCCATCAGTGGGGATTCAGGGACTAATAATTCACCCCTCCACTTT. It is translated as CAISGDSGTNNSPLHF.

The chain links TRBV18 to TRBJ2-7; a weak D match, TRBD2 (5 bases). V was clipped by 4 bases and J by 3 bases, with 10 bases between them. Per germline, CDR1 KGHSH and CDR2 LQKENI. CDR3 length equals 13 residues. The CDR3 DNA sequence: TGTGCCAGCTCACAAAGCCGGGGCTACGAGCAGTACTTC. Translating it yields CASSQSRGYEQYF.

The CDR3 coding sequence is TGTGCCAGCAGCTTATACACAGATACGCAGTATTTT. Translation gives CASSLYTDTQYF. The V gene is TRBV9, the J gene TRBJ2-3, with no clear D. The length of the CDR3 is 12 residues. Germline CDR1 reads SGDLS; CDR2 reads YYNGEE. V lost 4 bases to trimming and J lost 2 bases, with 5 bases between them.

The chain combines TRBV11-3 with TRBJ2-3; TRBD2 matches 12 bases. The ends lost 1 base at V and 0 bases at J; junction bases unmatched: 2. The germline V gene has CDR1 SGHNT and CDR2 YENEEA. The CDR3 contains 17 residues. CDR3 sequence (DNA): TGTGCCAGCAGCTTAGGGACTAGCGGGGCGAGCACAGATACGCAGTATTTT. The encoded protein is CASSLGTSGASTDTQYF.